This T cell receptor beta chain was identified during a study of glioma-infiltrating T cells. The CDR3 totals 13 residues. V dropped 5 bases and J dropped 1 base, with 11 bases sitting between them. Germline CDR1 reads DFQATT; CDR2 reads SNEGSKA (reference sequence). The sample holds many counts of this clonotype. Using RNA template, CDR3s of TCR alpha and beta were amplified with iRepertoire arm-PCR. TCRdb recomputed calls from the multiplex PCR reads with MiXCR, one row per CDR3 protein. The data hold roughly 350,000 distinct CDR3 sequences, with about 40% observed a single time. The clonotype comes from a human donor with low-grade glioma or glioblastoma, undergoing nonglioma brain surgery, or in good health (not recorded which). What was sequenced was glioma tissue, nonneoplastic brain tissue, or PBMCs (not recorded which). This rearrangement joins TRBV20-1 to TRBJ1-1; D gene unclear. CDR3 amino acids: CSAGPDGNTEAFF. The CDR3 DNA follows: TGCAGTGCTGGACCGGACGGGAACACTGAAGCTTTCTTT.